This TCR beta chain came from a study of blood T cells in healthy people across ages. Using a J-beta primer mix together with a sample-barcoded 5' primer, a second PCR was run for 7 to 11 cycles. Every sample gave at least 2.5 million paired-end reads containing CDR3. MiXCR, applied by TCRdb to the 5' RACE reads, yields one record per CDR3 protein. Among 1.8 million or so distinct CDR3 sequences, 39% were seen once, and the ten largest hold roughly 23%. Per germline, CDR1 DFQATT and CDR2 SNEGSKA (reference sequence). CDR3 length: 14 residues. The trim removed 4 bases at V and 1 base at J, leaving 6 bases unmatched. As regards this clonotype: No antigen is known for it.

Each sample yielded at least 6 micrograms of PBMC total RNA. Study results and caveats: Unsorted PBMCs prevented conclusive naive versus antigen-experienced comparison.

Sequencing used blood. The sequence was collected from a human donor in good health. V is TRBV20-1 and J is TRBJ1-1, with TRBD1 matching over 7 bases. CDR3: CSATRTGPNTEAFF. The DNA for the CDR3 is TGCAGTGCTACACGGACAGGACCGAACACTGAAGCTTTCTTT.